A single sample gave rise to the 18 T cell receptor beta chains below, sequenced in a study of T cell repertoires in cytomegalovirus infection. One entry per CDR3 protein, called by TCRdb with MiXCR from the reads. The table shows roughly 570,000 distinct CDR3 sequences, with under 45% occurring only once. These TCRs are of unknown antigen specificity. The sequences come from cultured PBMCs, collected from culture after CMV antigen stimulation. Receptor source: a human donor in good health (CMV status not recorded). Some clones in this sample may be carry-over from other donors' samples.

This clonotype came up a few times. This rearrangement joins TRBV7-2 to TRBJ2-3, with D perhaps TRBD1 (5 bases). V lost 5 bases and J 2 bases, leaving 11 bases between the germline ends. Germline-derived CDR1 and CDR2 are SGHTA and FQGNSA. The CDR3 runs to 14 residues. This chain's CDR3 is CASSPRQITDTQYF. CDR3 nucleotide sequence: TGTGCCAGCAGCCCTAGACAGATCACAGATACGCAGTATTTT.

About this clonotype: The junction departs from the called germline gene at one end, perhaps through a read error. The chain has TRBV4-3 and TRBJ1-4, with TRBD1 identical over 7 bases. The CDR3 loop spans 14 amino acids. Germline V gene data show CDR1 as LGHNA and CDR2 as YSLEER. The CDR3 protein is CASSPDRRRGKLFF. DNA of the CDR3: TGCGCCAGCAGCCCGGACAGGAGAAGAGGAAAACTTTTTTTT.

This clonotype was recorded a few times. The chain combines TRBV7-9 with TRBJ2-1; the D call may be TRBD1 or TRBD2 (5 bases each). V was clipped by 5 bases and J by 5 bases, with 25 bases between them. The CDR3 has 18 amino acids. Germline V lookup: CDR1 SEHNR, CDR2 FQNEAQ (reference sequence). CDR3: CASSNLPRGDSRDNEQFF. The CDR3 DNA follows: TGTGCCAGCAGCAACTTGCCAAGGGGAGACTCTCGGGACAATGAGCAGTTCTTC.

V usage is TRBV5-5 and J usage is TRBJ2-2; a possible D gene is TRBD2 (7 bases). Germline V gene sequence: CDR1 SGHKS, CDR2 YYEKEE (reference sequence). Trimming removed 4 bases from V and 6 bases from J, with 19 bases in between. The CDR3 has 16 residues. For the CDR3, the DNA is TGTGCCAGCAGCCAGCCCGGGGGGCAACGGGCCGGGGAGCTGTTTTTT. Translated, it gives CASSQPGGQRAGELFF.

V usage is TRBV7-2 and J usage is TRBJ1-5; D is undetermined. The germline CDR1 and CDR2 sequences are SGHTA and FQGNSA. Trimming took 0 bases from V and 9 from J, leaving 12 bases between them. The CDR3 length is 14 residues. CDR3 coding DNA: TGTGCCAGCAGCTTAGCAGCAGCCCTCCGGCCCCAGCATTTT. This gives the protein CASSLAAALRPQHF.

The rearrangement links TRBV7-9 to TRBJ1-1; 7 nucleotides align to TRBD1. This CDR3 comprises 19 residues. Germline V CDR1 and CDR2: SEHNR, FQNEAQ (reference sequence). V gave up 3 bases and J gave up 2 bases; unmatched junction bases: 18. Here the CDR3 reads CASSFQIWDRSGGNTEAFF. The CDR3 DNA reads TGTGCCAGCAGCTTCCAAATCTGGGACAGATCCGGTGGCAACACTGAAGCTTTCTTT.

The CDR3 DNA reads TGCAGTGCCCCCTCCGGACAGGGGAGGACAATAAGCAATCAGCCCCAGCATTTT. Translating it yields CSAPSGQGRTISNQPQHF. The chain links TRBV20-1 to TRBJ1-5; 9 bases are a match to TRBD1. Trimming removed 6 bases from V and 1 base from J; junction bases left unmatched: 16. CDR1 and CDR2 from the germline V gene are DFQATT and SNEGSKA (reference sequence). The CDR3 length is 18 residues.

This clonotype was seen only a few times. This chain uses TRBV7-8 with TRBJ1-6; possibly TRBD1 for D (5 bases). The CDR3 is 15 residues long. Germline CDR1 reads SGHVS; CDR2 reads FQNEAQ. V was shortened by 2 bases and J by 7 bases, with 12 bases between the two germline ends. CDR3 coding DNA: TGTGCCAGCAGCTTAACTCAGGGATTAAATTCACCCCTCCACTTT. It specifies CASSLTQGLNSPLHF.

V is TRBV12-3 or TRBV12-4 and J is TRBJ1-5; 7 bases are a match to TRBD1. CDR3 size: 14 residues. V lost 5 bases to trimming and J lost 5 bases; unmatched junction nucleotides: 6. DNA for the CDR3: TGTGCCAGCAGTCCCACAGGGGTGGATCAGCCCCAGCATTTT. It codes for CASSPTGVDQPQHF.

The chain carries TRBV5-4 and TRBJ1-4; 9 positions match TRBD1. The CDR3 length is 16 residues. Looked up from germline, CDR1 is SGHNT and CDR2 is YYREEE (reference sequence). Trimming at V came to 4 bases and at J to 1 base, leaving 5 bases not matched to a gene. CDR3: CASSKTGGGTNEKLFF. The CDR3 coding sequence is TGTGCCAGCAGCAAGACAGGGGGTGGAACTAATGAAAAACTGTTTTTT.

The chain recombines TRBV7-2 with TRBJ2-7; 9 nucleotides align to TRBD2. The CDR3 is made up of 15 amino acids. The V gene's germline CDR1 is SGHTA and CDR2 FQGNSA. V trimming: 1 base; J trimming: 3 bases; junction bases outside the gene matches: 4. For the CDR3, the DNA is TGTGCCAGCAGCTTAGTGGAAGCGGGGGGCTACGAGCAGTACTTC. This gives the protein CASSLVEAGGYEQYF.

CDR3 bases: TGTGCCAGCAGCTCCCCGGCGTCTGAGCAGTTCTTC. Amino acid sequence: CASSSPASEQFF. The chain couples TRBV7-2 to TRBJ2-1; D is ambiguous. V was clipped by 4 bases and J by 9 bases, with 10 bases between them. The CDR3 sequence is 12 residues long. Germline V gene data show CDR1 as SGHTA and CDR2 as FQGNSA.

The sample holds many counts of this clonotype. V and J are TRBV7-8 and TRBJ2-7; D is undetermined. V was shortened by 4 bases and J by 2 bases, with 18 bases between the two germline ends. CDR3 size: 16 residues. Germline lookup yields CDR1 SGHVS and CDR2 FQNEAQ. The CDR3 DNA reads TGTGCCAGCAGCTCCCCCGATGCGGACCTAACCTACGAGCAGTACTTC. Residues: CASSSPDADLTYEQYF.

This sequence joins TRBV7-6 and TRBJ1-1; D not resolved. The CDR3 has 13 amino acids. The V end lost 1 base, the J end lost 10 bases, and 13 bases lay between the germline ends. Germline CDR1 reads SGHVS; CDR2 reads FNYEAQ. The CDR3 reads CASSLDEGLGAFF. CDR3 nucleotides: TGTGCCAGCAGCTTAGATGAAGGTCTCGGAGCTTTCTTT.

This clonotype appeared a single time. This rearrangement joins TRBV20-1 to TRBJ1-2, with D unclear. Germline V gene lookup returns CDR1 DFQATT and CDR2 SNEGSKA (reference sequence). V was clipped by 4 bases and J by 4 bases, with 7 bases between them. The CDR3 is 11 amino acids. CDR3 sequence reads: CSAMPGYGYTF. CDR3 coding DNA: TGCAGTGCTATGCCGGGCTATGGCTACACCTTC.

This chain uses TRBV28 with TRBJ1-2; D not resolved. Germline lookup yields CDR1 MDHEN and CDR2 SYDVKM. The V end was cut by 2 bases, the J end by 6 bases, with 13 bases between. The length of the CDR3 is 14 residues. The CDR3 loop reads CASSLKGPLDGYTF. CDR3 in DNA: TGTGCCAGCAGTTTAAAAGGCCCCTTGGATGGCTACACCTTC.

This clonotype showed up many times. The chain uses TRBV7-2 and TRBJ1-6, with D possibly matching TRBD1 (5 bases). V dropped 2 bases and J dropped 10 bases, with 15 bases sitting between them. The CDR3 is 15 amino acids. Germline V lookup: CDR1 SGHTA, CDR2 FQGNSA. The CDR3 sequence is CASSLNRDLESPLHF. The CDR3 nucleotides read TGTGCCAGCAGCTTAAACCGGGACTTGGAATCACCCCTCCACTTT.

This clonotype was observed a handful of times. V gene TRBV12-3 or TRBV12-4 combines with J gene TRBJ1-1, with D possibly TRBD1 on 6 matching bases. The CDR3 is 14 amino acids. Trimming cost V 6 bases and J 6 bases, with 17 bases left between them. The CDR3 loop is CASSPPVKGAEAFF. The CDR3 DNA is TGTGCCAGCAGCCCACCGGTAAAGGGGGCTGAAGCTTTCTTT.